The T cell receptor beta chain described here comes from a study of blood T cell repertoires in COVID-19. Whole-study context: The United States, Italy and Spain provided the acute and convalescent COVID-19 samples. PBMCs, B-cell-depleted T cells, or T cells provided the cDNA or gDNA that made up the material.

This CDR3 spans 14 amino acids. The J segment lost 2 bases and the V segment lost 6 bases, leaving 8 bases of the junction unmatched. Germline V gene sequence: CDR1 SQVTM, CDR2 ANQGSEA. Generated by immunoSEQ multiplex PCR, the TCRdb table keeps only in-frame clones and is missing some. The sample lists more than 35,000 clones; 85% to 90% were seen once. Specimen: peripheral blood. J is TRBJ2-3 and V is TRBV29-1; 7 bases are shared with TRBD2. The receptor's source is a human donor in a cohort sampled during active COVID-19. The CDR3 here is CSVVSGSPTDTQYF. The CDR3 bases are TGCAGCGTCGTTAGCGGGTCCCCCACAGATACGCAGTATTTT.